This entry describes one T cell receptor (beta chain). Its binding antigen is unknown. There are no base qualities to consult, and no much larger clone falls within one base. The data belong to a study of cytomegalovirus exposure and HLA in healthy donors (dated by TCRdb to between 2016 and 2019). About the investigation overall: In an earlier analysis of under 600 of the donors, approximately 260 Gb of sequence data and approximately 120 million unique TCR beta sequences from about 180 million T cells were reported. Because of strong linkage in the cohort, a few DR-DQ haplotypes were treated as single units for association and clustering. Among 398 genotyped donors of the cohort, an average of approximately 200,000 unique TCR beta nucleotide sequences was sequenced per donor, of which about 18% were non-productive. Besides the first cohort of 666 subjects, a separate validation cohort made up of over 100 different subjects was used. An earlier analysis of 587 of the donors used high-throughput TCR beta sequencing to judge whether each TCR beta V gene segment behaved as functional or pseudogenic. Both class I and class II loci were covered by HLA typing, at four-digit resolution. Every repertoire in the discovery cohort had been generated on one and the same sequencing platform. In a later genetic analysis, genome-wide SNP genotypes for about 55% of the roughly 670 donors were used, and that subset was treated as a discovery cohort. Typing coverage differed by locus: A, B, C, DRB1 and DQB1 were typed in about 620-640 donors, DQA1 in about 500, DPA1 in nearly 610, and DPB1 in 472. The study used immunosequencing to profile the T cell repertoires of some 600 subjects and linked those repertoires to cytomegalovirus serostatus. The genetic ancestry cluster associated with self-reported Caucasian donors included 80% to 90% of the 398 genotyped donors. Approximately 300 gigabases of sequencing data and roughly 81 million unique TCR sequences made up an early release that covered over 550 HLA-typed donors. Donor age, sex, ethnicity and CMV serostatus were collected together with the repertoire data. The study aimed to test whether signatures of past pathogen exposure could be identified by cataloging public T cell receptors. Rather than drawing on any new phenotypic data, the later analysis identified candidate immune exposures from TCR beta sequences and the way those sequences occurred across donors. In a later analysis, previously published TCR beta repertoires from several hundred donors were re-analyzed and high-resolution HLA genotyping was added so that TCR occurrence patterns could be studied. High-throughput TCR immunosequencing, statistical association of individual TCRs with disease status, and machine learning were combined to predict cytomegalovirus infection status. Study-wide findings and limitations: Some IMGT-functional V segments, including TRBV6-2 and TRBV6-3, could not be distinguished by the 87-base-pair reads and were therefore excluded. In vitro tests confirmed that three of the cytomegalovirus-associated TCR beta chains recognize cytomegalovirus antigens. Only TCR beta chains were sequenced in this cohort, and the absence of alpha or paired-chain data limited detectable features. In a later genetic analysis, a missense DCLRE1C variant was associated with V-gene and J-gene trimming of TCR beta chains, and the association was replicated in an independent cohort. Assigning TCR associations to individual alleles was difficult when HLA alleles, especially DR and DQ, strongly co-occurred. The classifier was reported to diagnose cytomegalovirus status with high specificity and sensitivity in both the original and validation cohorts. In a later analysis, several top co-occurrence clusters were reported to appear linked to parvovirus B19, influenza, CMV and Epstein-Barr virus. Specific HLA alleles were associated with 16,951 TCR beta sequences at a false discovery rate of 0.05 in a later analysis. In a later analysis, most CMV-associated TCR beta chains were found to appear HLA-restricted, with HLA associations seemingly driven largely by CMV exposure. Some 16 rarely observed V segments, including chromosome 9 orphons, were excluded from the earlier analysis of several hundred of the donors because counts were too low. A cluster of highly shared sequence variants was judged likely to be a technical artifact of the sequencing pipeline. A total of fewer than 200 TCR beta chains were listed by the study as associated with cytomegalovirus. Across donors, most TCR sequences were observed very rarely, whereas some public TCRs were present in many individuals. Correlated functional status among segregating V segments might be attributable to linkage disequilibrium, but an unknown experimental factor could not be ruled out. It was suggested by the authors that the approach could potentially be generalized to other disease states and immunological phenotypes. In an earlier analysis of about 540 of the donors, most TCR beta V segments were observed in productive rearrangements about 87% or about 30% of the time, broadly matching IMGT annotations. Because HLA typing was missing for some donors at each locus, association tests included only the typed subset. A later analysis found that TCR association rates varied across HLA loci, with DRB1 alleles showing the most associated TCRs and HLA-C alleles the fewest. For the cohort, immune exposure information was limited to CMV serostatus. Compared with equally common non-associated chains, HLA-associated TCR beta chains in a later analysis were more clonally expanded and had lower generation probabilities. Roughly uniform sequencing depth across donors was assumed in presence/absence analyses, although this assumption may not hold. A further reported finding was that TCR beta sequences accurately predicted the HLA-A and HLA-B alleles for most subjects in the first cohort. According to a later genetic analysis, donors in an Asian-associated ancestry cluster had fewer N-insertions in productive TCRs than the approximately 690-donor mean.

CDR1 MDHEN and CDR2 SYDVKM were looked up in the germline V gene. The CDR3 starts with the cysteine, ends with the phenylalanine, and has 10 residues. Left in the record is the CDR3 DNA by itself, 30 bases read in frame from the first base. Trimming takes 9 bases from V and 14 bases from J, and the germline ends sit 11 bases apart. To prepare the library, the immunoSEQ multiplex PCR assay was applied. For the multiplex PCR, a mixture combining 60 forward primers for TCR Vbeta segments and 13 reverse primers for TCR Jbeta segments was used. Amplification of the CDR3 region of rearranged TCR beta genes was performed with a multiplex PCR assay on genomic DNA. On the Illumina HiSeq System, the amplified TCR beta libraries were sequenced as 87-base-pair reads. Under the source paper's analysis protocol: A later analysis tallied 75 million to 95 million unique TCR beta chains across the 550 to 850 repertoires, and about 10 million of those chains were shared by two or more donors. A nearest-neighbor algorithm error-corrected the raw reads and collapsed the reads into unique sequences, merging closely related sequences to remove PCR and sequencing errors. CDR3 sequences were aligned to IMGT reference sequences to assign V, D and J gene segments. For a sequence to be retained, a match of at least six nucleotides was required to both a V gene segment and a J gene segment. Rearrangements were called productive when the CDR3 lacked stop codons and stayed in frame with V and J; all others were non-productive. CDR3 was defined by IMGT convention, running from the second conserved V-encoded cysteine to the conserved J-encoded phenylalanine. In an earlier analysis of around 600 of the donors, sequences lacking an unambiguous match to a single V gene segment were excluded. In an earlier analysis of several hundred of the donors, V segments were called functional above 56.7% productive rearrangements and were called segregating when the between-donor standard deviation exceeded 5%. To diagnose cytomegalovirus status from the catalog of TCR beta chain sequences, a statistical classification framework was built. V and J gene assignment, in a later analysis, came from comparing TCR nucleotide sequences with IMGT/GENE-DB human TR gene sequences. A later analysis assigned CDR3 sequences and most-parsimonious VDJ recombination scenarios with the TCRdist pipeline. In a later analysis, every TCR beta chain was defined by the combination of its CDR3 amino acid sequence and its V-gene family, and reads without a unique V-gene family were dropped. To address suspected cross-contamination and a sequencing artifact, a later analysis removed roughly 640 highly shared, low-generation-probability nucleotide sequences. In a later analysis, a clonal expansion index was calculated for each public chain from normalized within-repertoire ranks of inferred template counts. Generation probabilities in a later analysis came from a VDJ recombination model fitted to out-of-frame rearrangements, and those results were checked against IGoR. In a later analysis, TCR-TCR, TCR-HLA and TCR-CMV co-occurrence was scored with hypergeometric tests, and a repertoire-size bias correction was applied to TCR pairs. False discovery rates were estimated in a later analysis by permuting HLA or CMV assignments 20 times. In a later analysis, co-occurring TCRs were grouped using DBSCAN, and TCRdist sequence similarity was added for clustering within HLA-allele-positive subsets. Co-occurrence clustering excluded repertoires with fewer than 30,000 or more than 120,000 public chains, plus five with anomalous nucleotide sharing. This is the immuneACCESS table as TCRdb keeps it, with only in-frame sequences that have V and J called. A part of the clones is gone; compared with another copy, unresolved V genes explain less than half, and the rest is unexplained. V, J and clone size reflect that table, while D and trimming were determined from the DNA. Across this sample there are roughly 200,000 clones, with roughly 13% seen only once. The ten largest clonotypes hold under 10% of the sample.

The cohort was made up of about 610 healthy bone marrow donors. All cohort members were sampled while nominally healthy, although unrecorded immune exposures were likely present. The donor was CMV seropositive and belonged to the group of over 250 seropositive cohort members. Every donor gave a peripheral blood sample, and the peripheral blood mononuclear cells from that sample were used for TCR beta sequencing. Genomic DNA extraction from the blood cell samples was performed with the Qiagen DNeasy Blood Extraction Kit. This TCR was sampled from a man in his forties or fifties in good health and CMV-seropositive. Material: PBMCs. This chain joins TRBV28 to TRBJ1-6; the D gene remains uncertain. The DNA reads TGTGCCAGTGGGAGCGGATCCCTCCACTTT. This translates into CASGSGSLHF.